The 10 T cell receptor beta chains below were found in one sample sequenced in a study of T cell changes during pregnancy in multiple sclerosis. Method: immunoSEQ multiplex PCR; TCRdb's copy keeps in-frame clones and lacks some. The sample comprises under 50,000 clones, approximately 90% of which are singletons, and roughly 1.1% rests with the top ten. The sample was CD4+ T cells from peripheral blood mononuclear cells, taken after pregnancy. The receptors come from a female donor with multiple sclerosis, enrolled in a pregnancy study.

J is TRBJ1-6 and V is TRBV30, with a weak D call TRBD1 (5 bases). This CDR3 has 15 residues. Germline loops: CDR1 GTSNPN, CDR2 SVGIG (reference sequence). V dropped 2 bases and J dropped 9 bases, with 17 bases sitting between them. For the CDR3, the DNA is TGTGCCTGGAGTCCCGACAGAGTAAGGTCTTCACCCCTCCACTTT. This codes for CAWSPDRVRSSPLHF.

The rearrangement links TRBV25-1 to TRBJ1-5; 8 bases fit TRBD1. The CDR3 contains 14 residues. In germline, CDR1 is MGHDK, CDR2 SYGVNS. V lost 3 bases and J lost 6; bases outside the gene matches: 4. Written as DNA, the CDR3 is TGTGCCAGCAGTGAGTTCACAGGGGGTCAGCCCCAGCATTTT. Translating gives CASSEFTGGQPQHF. The full variable domain, in which reference TRBV25-1 and TRBJ1-5 provide the parts outside the CDR3, is EADIYQTPRYLVIGTGKKITLECSQTMGHDKMYWYQQDPGMELHLIHYSYGVNSTEKGDLSSESTVSRIRTEHFPLTLESARPSHTSQYLCASSEFTGGQPQHFGDGTRLSIL.

The V gene is TRBV27, the J gene TRBJ2-7, with D possibly TRBD2 on 6 matching bases. Germline V CDR1 and CDR2: MNHEY, SMNVEV (reference sequence). The V end was cut by 2 bases, the J end by 5 bases, with 19 bases between. The CDR3 contains 16 residues. In DNA form, the CDR3 reads TGTGCCAGCAGTTTAATAATTCGTGGAGGGAGCAACGAGCAGTACTTC. Protein sequence: CASSLIIRGGSNEQYF.

This chain joins TRBV2 and TRBJ2-5, with 11 bases matching TRBD2. This CDR3 has 13 amino acids. Germline CDR1 and CDR2: SNHLY and FYNNEI. J gave up 4 bases and V 10 bases, and 5 bases lay outside the gene matches. The CDR3 is CATTSGEGETQYF. The CDR3 coding sequence is TGTGCCACGACTAGCGGGGAGGGAGAGACCCAGTACTTC.

In the case of this clone: One end of the junction does not line up with germline, which may come from a read error. This chain connects TRBV7-8 to TRBJ2-7, with 7 nucleotides matching TRBD2. Germline CDR1 is SGHVS and CDR2 is FQNEAQ. There are 14 residues in the CDR3. CDR3 in amino acids: CASSFGGRSSEQYF. For the CDR3, the DNA is TGTGCCAGCAGCTTCGGGGGGAGGTCCTCCGAGCAGTACTTC.

The gene calls are TRBV5-1 and TRBJ2-1; 13 positions match TRBD2. The V gene's germline CDR1 is SGHRS and CDR2 YFSETQ. The CDR3 is made up of 17 amino acids. The V segment lost 1 base and the J segment 8 bases; nucleotides outside the gene matches: 9. The CDR3 loop reads CASSLFSGTSGTYEQFF. The CDR3 DNA reads as TGCGCCAGCAGCTTGTTCTCGGGGACTAGCGGGACCTATGAGCAGTTCTTC.

The V call is TRBV7-2, the J call TRBJ1-5; D unresolved. In germline, CDR1 is SGHTA, CDR2 FQGNSA. The CDR3 totals 15 residues. V was trimmed by 3 bases and J by 0 bases, leaving 9 bases between them. CDR3 loop: CASSFEGYSNQPQHF. The CDR3 bases are TGTGCCAGCAGCTTTGAGGGATATAGCAATCAGCCCCAGCATTTT.

J is TRBJ2-7 and V is TRBV21-1; TRBD2 is the table's D call, not checked against the DNA. TRBV21-1 is tagged as a pseudogene. There are 14 residues in the CDR3. CDR3 sequence (DNA): TGTGCCAGCAGGAGGGCTAGAAGGGCCTACGAGCAGTACTTC. Its protein product is CASRRARRAYEQYF.

The J gene is TRBJ2-3, the V gene TRBV5-5, with TRBD2 matching over 7 bases. V lost 4 bases to trimming and J lost 14 bases; unmatched junction nucleotides: 10. This CDR3 is 12 amino acids long. The germline CDR1 and CDR2 sequences are SGHKS and YYEKEE (reference sequence). The CDR3 protein is CASSTFSGFVYF. CDR3 sequence (DNA): TGTGCCAGCAGCACGTTTAGCGGGTTCGTGTATTTT.

In nucleotides, the CDR3 is TGTGCCAGCAGCCCCGAACTAGCTACCACAGATACGCAGTATTTT. It yields the protein CASSPELATTDTQYF. The V and J genes are TRBV4-2 and TRBJ2-3, with a possible D match to TRBD2 (6 bases). This CDR3 spans 15 amino acids. Germline lookup yields CDR1 LGHNA and CDR2 YNFKEQ. V was clipped by 4 bases and J by 2 bases, with 13 bases between them.